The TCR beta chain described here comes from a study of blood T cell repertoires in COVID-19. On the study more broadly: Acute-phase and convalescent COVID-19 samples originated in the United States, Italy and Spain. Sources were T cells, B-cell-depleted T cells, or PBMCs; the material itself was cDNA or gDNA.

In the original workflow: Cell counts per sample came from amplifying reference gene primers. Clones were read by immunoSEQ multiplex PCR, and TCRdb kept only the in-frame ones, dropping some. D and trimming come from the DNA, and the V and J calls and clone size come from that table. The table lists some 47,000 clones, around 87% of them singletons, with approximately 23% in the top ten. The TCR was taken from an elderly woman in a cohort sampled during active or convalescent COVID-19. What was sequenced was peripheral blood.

This chain's CDR3 is CASSLPQGANTEAFF. The CDR3 coding sequence is TGCGCCAGCAGCCTCCCGCAGGGGGCGAACACTGAAGCTTTCTTT. V usage is TRBV5-1 and J usage is TRBJ1-1; 8 bases agree with TRBD1. The CDR3 extends over 15 amino acids. Per germline, CDR1 SGHRS and CDR2 YFSETQ. The J segment lost 1 base and the V segment lost 4 bases, leaving 6 bases of the junction unmatched.